The entry below describes one T cell receptor beta chain. Its antigen is still unknown. CDR3 size: 16 residues. Germline V gene data show CDR1 as DFQATT and CDR2 as SNEGSKA (reference sequence). With V trimmed by 1 base and J by 6 bases, 12 bases remained unmatched. Total RNA, at least 6 micrograms per sample, was extracted from PBMCs. This sample was included in a study of blood T cells in healthy people across ages. Broader study findings: Unknown CMV status may confound age-related changes in expanded clones. Among T cells, TCR beta diversity per million cells dropped roughly linearly as age rose.

The authors ran a second PCR of 7 to 11 cycles using a sample-barcoded 5' primer and a J-beta primer mix. TCRdb used MiXCR to reprocess the 5' RACE reads, holding one entry per CDR3 protein. In the table there are about 1 million distinct CDR3 sequences, less than 50% of which are singletons. V and J are TRBV20-1 and TRBJ2-7; 10 bases are shared with TRBD2. This clonotype was sampled from a woman aged 55 to 70 in good health. Sequenced: blood. The CDR3 here is CSARAPLAGKGGEQYF. CDR3 coding DNA: TGCAGTGCTAGAGCCCCACTAGCGGGAAAGGGGGGCGAGCAGTACTTC.